The 10 T cell receptor beta chains listed next were all sequenced from one sample in a study of Graves' ophthalmopathy and Graves' hyperthyroidism (dated by TCRdb to 2017 to 2018). Sequencing relied on an Illumina HiSeq 2000. For repertoire sequencing, TCR beta CDR3 regions were amplified from RNA transcripts. The first round of RT-PCR was done with HTBI primers and the Qiagen OneStep RT-PCR kit, and was followed by a second round of multiplex PCR, then size selection and purification. In TCRdb, the public reads were trimmed at Q25 with fastp and aligned with MiXCR, with productive beta chains retained. Each entry merges the rows of one CDR3 protein and shows their most common DNA and genes. The table for this sample lists hundreds of thousands of distinct CDR3 sequences; about a fifth of them were counted only once. More than 5.5% of the sample is held by the ten biggest clonotypes. Sequences were obtained from peripheral blood. The receptors here all came from a woman aged 18-29 years with stable Graves' hyperthyroidism. Some clones in this sample may be carry-over from other donors' samples. Donor details come from another sample of the same person, matched by shared clones.

Many counts were recorded for this clonotype. In nucleotides, the CDR3 is TGTGCCACCTCCCGGGGGGGCACTGAAGCTTTCTTT. This codes for CATSRGGTEAFF. This chain links TRBV6-1 with TRBJ1-1; perhaps TRBD1 as D (5 bases). The V gene lost 10 bases and the J gene lost 4 bases, with 13 bases spanning the gap. This CDR3 contains 12 residues. Germline lookup yields CDR1 MNHNS and CDR2 SASEGT.

There are many counts of this clonotype. The chain recombines TRBV20-1 with TRBJ1-6; perhaps TRBD1 as D (5 bases). V was pared by 4 bases and J by 5 bases, with 12 bases between. This CDR3 has 14 amino acids. CDR1 and CDR2 from the germline V gene are DFQATT and SNEGSKA (reference sequence). CDR3 DNA sequence: TGCAGTGCTAACCGGGACCGAAATAATTCACCCCTCCACTTT. Translation: CSANRDRNNSPLHF.

This chain connects TRBV12-3 or TRBV12-4 to TRBJ1-2, with no clear D. Trimming took 5 bases from V and 1 from J, leaving 14 bases between them. The CDR3 covers 15 residues. CDR3 sequence reads: CASSARRMGNYGYTF. CDR3 coding DNA: TGTGCCAGCAGTGCCCGCCGCATGGGTAACTATGGCTACACCTTC.

This clonotype was seen ten or more times. The chain combines TRBV12-3 or TRBV12-4 with TRBJ2-1; 7 positions agree with TRBD1. CDR3 length equals 17 residues. The junction had 18 bases not matched to a gene; V was cut back by 6 bases and J by 7 bases. The CDR3 DNA follows: TGTGCCAGCAGCTTGGGTCGATATCAGGGGGATGAAAATGAGCAGTTCTTC. Protein sequence: CASSLGRYQGDENEQFF.

A word on this clonotype: The junction shows a germline mismatch at one end, possibly a read error. The V call is TRBV7-7, the J call TRBJ2-2, with 12 nucleotides matching TRBD2. This CDR3 is 17 amino acids long. Germline loops: CDR1 SSHAT, CDR2 FNYEAQ (reference sequence). As DNA, the CDR3 is TGTGCTAGCAGCAAACTAGCGGGAGGCACGAACACCGGGGAGCTGTTTTTT. Protein sequence: CASSKLAGGTNTGELFF.

This clonotype was detected only a few times. V usage is TRBV12-3 or TRBV12-4 and J usage is TRBJ2-5; D not resolved. This CDR3 has 15 residues. Trimming removed 7 bases at V and 7 bases at J, with 22 bases between. CDR3 sequence: CASTWLGGATGTQYF. The CDR3 bases are TGTGCCAGCACCTGGTTGGGCGGAGCCACCGGGACCCAGTACTTC.

This clonotype has only one observation. This rearrangement joins TRBV3-1 to TRBJ2-7, with unresolved D. The germline CDR1 and CDR2 sequences are LGHDT and YNNKEL (reference sequence). V lost 4 bases and J 3 bases, leaving 19 bases between the germline ends. This CDR3 spans 16 amino acids. The CDR3 coding sequence is TGTGCCAGCAGCCCTAAGTGGCTCGACGAGTACTACGAGCAGTACTTC. As protein: CASSPKWLDEYYEQYF.

The chain is built from TRBV6-1 and TRBJ1-2, with 8 bases fitting TRBD1. The CDR3 has 15 amino acids. The trim removed 6 bases at V and 0 bases at J, leaving 6 bases unmatched. CDR1 and CDR2 (germline): MNHNS, SASEGT. CDR3 protein: CASRDREWANYGYTF. The DNA for the CDR3 is TGTGCCAGCAGGGACAGGGAGTGGGCTAACTATGGCTACACCTTC.

This clonotype was recorded only once. A read error may account for a junction end that differs from germline. The J gene is TRBJ2-7, the V gene TRBV6-1, with D hard to call. The CDR3 consists of 12 residues. Germline loops: CDR1 MNHNS, CDR2 SASEGT. The CDR3 loop is CASSLDRYERYF. The CDR3 DNA follows: TGTGCCAGCAGTCTGGACCGCTACGAGCGGTACTTC.

This clonotype was seen a few times. The rearrangement joins TRBV11-2 to TRBJ2-3, with 10 bases identical to TRBD2. V gave up 6 bases and J gave up 4 bases; unmatched junction bases: 7. CDR1 is SGHAT, CDR2 FQNNGV, per germline. This CDR3 has 15 amino acids. The CDR3 spells CASSSLAGGADTQYF. The CDR3 DNA reads as TGTGCCAGCAGTTCCTTAGCGGGGGGTGCAGATACGCAGTATTTT. Variable domain in full (rest from reference TRBV11-2 and TRBJ2-3): EAGVAQSPRYKIIEKRQSVAFWCNPISGHATLYWYQQILGQGPKLLIQFQNNGVVDDSQLPKDRFSAERLKGVDSTLKIQPAKLEDSAVYLCASSSLAGGADTQYFGPGTRLTVL.